These 11 T cell receptor beta chains were all obtained from the same sample, sequenced in a study of vaccination and CD4 T cells after COVID-19. The treatment was: approximately 9-day PBMC culture with coronavirus spike peptide pools or control peptides (ViraFEST assay). Gathered ahead of the COVID-19 pandemic (2011-2018) were the CD4+ T cells of the unexposed donor. Sequencing of the DNA from cultured CD4+ T cells was carried out with the Oncomine TCR Beta short-read assay. DNA came from CD4+ T cells after culture. TCRdb re-called the PCR reads with MiXCR, one entry per CDR3 protein. The sample includes around 9,300 distinct CDR3 sequences, approximately 40% of them seen just once. These receptors' targets are unknown. The sequenced material came from CD4+ T cells from blood, cultured in vitro. These receptors came from a human donor in good health.

This clonotype was seen a handful of times. The chain uses TRBV6-5 and TRBJ2-2; maybe TRBD1 (6 bases). Germline values: CDR1 MNHEY, CDR2 SVGAGI. This CDR3 region has 14 residues. Trimming shortened V by 4 bases and J by 4 bases, and 10 bases separated the two germline ends. The CDR3 region is CASSLQGITGELFF. DNA of the CDR3: TGTGCCAGCAGTTTACAGGGCATCACCGGGGAGCTGTTTTTT.

The table lists this clonotype with a few counts. The CDR3 bases are TGTGCCAGCAGCTCGGGACAGGGGACCTATGGCTACACCTTC. This translates into CASSSGQGTYGYTF. The V and J genes are TRBV7-2 and TRBJ1-2, with 10 positions matching TRBD1. The CDR3 sequence is 14 residues long. Germline V lookup: CDR1 SGHTA, CDR2 FQGNSA. The J segment lost 4 bases and the V segment lost 4 bases, leaving 3 bases of the junction unmatched. The full variable domain, its missing parts supplied by reference TRBV7-2 and TRBJ1-2, is GAGVSQSPSNKVTEKGKDVELRCDPISGHTALYWYRQSLGQGLEFLIYFQGNSAPDKSGLPSDRFSAERTGGSVSTLTIQRTQQEDSAVYLCASSSGQGTYGYTFGSGTRLTVV.

This clonotype appeared a few times. The chain couples TRBV7-3 to TRBJ2-5; the D gene is possibly TRBD2 (7 bases). CDR3 length: 16 residues. CDR1 is SGHTA, CDR2 FQGTGA, per germline. Trimming left V 1 base short and J 1 base short, with 13 bases between. In DNA form, the CDR3 reads TGTGCCAGCAGCTTAAGGGGGGCGGGAGCCCAAGAGACCCAGTACTTC. This gives the protein CASSLRGAGAQETQYF.

This clonotype came up a few times. V and J are TRBV30 and TRBJ1-1; no clear D. Germline-derived CDR1 and CDR2 are GTSNPN and SVGIG (reference sequence). This CDR3 is built from 15 residues. Trimming removed 0 bases at V and 5 bases at J, with 16 bases between. The CDR3 sequence is CAWSVGSQRATEAFF. CDR3 DNA sequence: TGTGCCTGGAGTGTCGGGAGTCAACGGGCTACTGAAGCTTTCTTT.

This clonotype was found a few times. The chain has TRBV4-1 and TRBJ2-7; D perhaps matches TRBD2 (5 bases). The germline gives CDR1 MGHRA, CDR2 YSYEKL. The V gene lost 4 bases and the J gene lost 4 bases, with 17 bases spanning the gap. This CDR3 is 15 amino acids long. The CDR3 region is CASSRVAGEGYEQYF. The CDR3 DNA reads TGCGCCAGCAGCCGCGTAGCCGGGGAAGGTTACGAGCAGTACTTC.

The rearrangement uses TRBV7-2 and TRBJ2-7; 8 bases line up with TRBD1. Germline V gene data show CDR1 as SGHTA and CDR2 as FQGNSA. The CDR3 length is 15 residues. V gave up 5 bases and J gave up 5 bases; unmatched junction bases: 11. CDR3 bases: TGTGCCAGCAGCAGATACGACAGGGGTTTCGACGAGCAGTACTTC. This gives the protein CASSRYDRGFDEQYF. Complete variable domain (other parts from reference TRBV7-2 and TRBJ2-7): GAGVSQSPSNKVTEKGKDVELRCDPISGHTALYWYRQSLGQGLEFLIYFQGNSAPDKSGLPSDRFSAERTGGSVSTLTIQRTQQEDSAVYLCASSRYDRGFDEQYFGPGTRLTVT.

The chain links TRBV7-3 to TRBJ2-1; no reliable D call. The CDR3 runs to 12 residues. V was trimmed by 0 bases and J by 8 bases, leaving 5 bases between them. The V gene's germline CDR1 is SGHTA and CDR2 FQGTGA. The CDR3 sequence: CASSLTWDEQFF. As DNA, the CDR3 is TGTGCCAGCAGCTTAACTTGGGATGAGCAGTTCTTC.

The V gene is TRBV29-1, the J gene TRBJ1-2, with D maybe TRBD1 (6 bases). The CDR3 loop spans 14 amino acids. Trimming removed 4 bases at V and 3 bases at J, with 15 bases between. Per the germline V gene, CDR1 is SQVTM and CDR2 is ANQGSEA. The CDR3 protein is CSVASGGAHYGYTF. The CDR3 bases are TGCAGCGTTGCGTCGGGGGGCGCGCACTATGGCTACACCTTC.

The J gene is TRBJ2-1, the V gene TRBV20-1; TRBD2 agrees at 8 bases. The CDR3 length is 13 residues. After removal of 5 bases from V and 1 base from J, the junction contained 1 base not matched to a gene. Germline loops: CDR1 DFQATT, CDR2 SNEGSKA (reference sequence). The CDR3 sequence is CSAQRGSYNEQFF. In nucleotides, the CDR3 is TGCAGTGCTCAGCGGGGGTCCTACAATGAGCAGTTCTTC.

The table lists this clonotype with a few counts. CDR3 nucleotide sequence: TGTGCCAGCAGCTTAAACCGGAACACTGAAGCTTTCTTT. Translation gives CASSLNRNTEAFF. The rearrangement links TRBV7-3 to TRBJ1-1; no definite D call. The CDR3 is made up of 13 amino acids. The V end lost 1 base, the J end lost 1 base, and 4 bases lay between the germline ends. Per germline, CDR1 SGHTA and CDR2 FQGTGA.

This clonotype has just a few counts. The chain links TRBV6-2 or TRBV6-3 to TRBJ1-2, with D unclear. The V gene's germline CDR1 is MNHEY and CDR2 SVGEGT. The CDR3 sequence is 13 residues long. The V end lost 6 bases, the J end lost 4 bases, and 12 bases lay between the germline ends. This CDR3 reads CASSQTAVYGYTF. The CDR3 DNA is TGTGCCAGCAGCCAGACGGCCGTCTATGGCTACACCTTC.